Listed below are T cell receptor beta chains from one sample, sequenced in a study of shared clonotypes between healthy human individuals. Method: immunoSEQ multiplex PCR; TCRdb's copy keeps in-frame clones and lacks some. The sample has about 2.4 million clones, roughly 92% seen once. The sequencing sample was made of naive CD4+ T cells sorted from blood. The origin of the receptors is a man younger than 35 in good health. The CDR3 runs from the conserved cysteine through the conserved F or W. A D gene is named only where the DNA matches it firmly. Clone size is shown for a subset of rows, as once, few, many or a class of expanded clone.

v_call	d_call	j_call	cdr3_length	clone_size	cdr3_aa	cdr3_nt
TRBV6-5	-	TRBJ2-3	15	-	CASRTRAAGTDTQYF	TGTGCCAGCAGGACCCGTGCGGCGGGCACAGATACGCAGTATTTT
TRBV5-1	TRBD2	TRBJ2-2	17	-	CASSLGLAGANTGELFF	TGCGCCAGCAGCCTGGGACTAGCGGGAGCGAACACCGGGGAGCTGTTTTTT
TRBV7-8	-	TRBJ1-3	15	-	CASSSGQISGNTIYF	TGTGCCAGCAGCTCCGGACAGATCTCTGGAAACACCATATATTTT
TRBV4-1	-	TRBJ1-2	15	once	CASSQDGVAYYGYTF	TGCGCCAGCAGCCAAGATGGGGTTGCGTACTATGGCTACACCTTC
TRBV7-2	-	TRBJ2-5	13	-	CASSLWVGETQYF	TGTGCCAGCAGCTTATGGGTTGGAGAGACCCAGTACTTC
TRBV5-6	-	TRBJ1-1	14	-	CASARAGKGTEAFF	TGTGCCAGCGCGAGGGCCGGAAAGGGTACTGAAGCTTTCTTT
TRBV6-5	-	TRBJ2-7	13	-	CASSPGLFYEQYF	TGTGCCAGCAGCCCGGGACTTTTCTACGAGCAGTACTTC
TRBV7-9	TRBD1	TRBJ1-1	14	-	CASNPGGKNTEAFF	TGTGCCAGCAACCCAGGGGGCAAGAACACTGAAGCTTTCTTT
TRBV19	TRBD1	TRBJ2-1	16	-	CASSYRGLDSYNEQFF	TGTGCCAGTAGTTACAGGGGTCTCGACTCCTACAATGAGCAGTTCTTC
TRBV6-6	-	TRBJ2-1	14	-	CAVQQGTSYNEQFF	TGTGCCGTTCAACAGGGTACCTCCTACAATGAGCAGTTCTTC
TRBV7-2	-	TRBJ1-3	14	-	CASRSGNSGNTIYF	TGTGCCAGCAGGTCAGGGAACTCTGGAAACACCATATATTTT
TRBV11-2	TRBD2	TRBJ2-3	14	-	CASSLGTSAYTQYF	TGTGCCAGCAGCCTCGGGACTAGCGCGTATACGCAGTATTTT
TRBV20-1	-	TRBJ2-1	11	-	CSASVYDEQFF	TGCAGTGCTAGTGTTTATGATGAGCAGTTCTTC
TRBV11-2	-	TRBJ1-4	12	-	CASSSEYEKLFF	TGTGCCAGCAGCTCCGAGTATGAAAAACTGTTTTTT